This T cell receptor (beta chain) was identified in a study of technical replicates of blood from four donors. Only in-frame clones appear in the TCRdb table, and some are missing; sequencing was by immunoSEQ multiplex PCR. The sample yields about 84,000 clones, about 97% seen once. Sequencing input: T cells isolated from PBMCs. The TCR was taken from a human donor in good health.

The CDR3 sequence: CASSPLLSPGNTIYF. DNA of the CDR3: TGTGCCAGCAGTCCTCTTTTGAGCCCTGGAAACACCATATATTTT. This chain links TRBV6-5 with TRBJ1-3; D not resolved. Germline lookup yields CDR1 MNHEY and CDR2 SVGAGI. The ends were cut back, 5 bases at V and 2 bases at J, with 13 bases in the middle. This CDR3 region has 15 residues.